The source of this T cell receptor (beta chain) is a study of blood T cell repertoires in COVID-19. Across the study: COVID-19 samples collected from the United States, Italy and Spain covered acute and convalescent phases.

The ends were cut back, 4 bases at V and 11 bases at J, with 20 bases in the middle. Looked up from germline, CDR1 is MNHEY and CDR2 is SVGAGI. The CDR3 is 14 residues long. Under the authors' procedure: Scientists estimated how many nucleated cells there were by amplifying reference gene primers. Using immunoSEQ multiplex PCR, the repertoire was profiled, and TCRdb retains in-frame clones only, with some absent. The V and J calls and clone size were taken over from that table, and D and trimming were inferred from the DNA. The sample lists roughly 150,000 clones, around 83% occurring once. What was sequenced was peripheral blood. This chain joins TRBV6-5 and TRBJ1-1; the D gene is possibly TRBD1 (5 bases). The source is a woman aged 70-85 years who had recovered from COVID-19. CDR3 loop: CASSFSGRVSNAFF. The CDR3 coding sequence is TGTGCCAGCAGTTTTTCGGGCAGGGTTTCTAATGCTTTCTTT.